This passage covers 17 T cell receptor beta chains from one sample sequenced in a study of T cells after yellow fever vaccination. TCRdb reprocessed the 5' RACE reads via MiXCR and lists one record per CDR3 protein. The repertoire holds some 48,000 distinct CDR3 sequences, 5% to 7% seen once, with 8.5% to 12% in the top ten. Here the sequenced sample was PBMCs, either bulk or a sorted T-cell subset (CD4+, CD8+, memory, or dextramer-sorted; not recorded which), taken 45 days after the yellow fever booster vaccination. The receptors stem from a man between 25 and 39 years old who received the YFV17D yellow fever vaccine.

This clonotype appeared many times. CDR3 nucleotide sequence: TGCGCCAGCAGCCAAGATGGGACCACAGATACGCAGTATTTT. Amino acid sequence: CASSQDGTTDTQYF. The chain employs TRBV4-3 and TRBJ2-3, with D perhaps given as TRBD1 or TRBD2 (5 bases each). V lost 0 bases and J 2 bases, leaving 6 bases between the germline ends. The CDR3 extends over 14 amino acids. Germline assignment: CDR1 LGHNA and CDR2 YSLEER.

This clonotype was counted at least ten times. This chain joins TRBV12-3 or TRBV12-4 and TRBJ2-7; tentative D call: TRBD2 (6 bases). Trimming stripped 6 bases from V and 2 bases from J, with 11 bases between. CDR3 size: 13 residues. CDR3 in DNA: TGTGCCAGCAGGGGTAGCGGCGCCTACGAGCAGTACTTC. Translated: CASRGSGAYEQYF.

This clonotype came up many times. The CDR3 spells CASSSSAEYNEQFF. As DNA, the CDR3 is TGTGCCAGCAGCTCAAGCGCGGAATACAATGAGCAGTTCTTC. This chain connects TRBV5-6 to TRBJ2-1; D uncertain. Per the germline V gene, CDR1 is SGHDT and CDR2 is YYEEEE. Deletions cut 3 bases from V and 4 bases from J, with 11 bases between. The CDR3 spans 14 residues.

This clonotype was seen more than once but under ten times. V is TRBV2 and J is TRBJ2-2, with D tentatively TRBD2 (6 bases). The ends were cut back, 9 bases at V and 1 base at J, with 6 bases in the middle. CDR1 and CDR2 from the germline V gene are SNHLY and FYNNEI. This CDR3 spans 12 amino acids. DNA of the CDR3: TGTGCCAGGGGAGGGAACACCGGGGAGCTGTTTTTT. Translated: CARGGNTGELFF.

This clonotype was detected only a few times. The chain joins TRBV6-5 to TRBJ1-6; 9 bases agree with TRBD1. Per the germline V gene, CDR1 is MNHEY and CDR2 is SVGAGI. This CDR3 contains 16 residues. With 5 bases clipped from V and 5 bases from J, the junction kept 7 bases outside the gene matches. CDR3: CASSTRQGVHNSPLHF. CDR3 bases: TGTGCCAGCAGTACTCGACAGGGGGTCCATAATTCACCCCTCCACTTT.

This clonotype came up many times. The chain has TRBV14 and TRBJ2-5; D not resolved. Trimming took 0 bases from V and 3 from J, leaving 11 bases between them. This CDR3 has 15 residues. Germline lookup yields CDR1 SGHDN and CDR2 FVKESK. The CDR3 DNA sequence: TGTGCCAGCAGCCAAGATCGGGCAGCCAAAGAGACCCAGTACTTC. It encodes CASSQDRAAKETQYF. Filled out from reference TRBV14 and TRBJ2-5, the complete variable domain reads EAGVTQFPSHSVIEKGQTVTLRCDPISGHDNLYWYRRVMGKEIKFLLHFVKESKQDESGMPNNRFLAERTGGTYSTLKVQPAELEDSGVYFCASSQDRAAKETQYFGPGTRLLVL.

The chain carries TRBV4-3 and TRBJ2-6; 8 bases agree with TRBD1. The V gene end was trimmed by 2 bases and the J gene end by 1 base; junction bases not matched to a gene: 7. Germline CDR1 LGHNA, CDR2 YSLEER. The length of the CDR3 is 18 residues. The CDR3 sequence is CASSQKDRVLSGANVLTF. The CDR3 DNA follows: TGCGCCAGCAGCCAAAAGGACAGGGTTCTTTCTGGGGCCAACGTCCTGACTTTC.

This clonotype has only a few counts. The chain couples TRBV20-1 to TRBJ1-6; D remains unclear. This CDR3 is built from 16 residues. Germline V gene lookup returns CDR1 DFQATT and CDR2 SNEGSKA (reference sequence). With 6 bases removed from V and 6 bases from J, the gap between germline ends came to 21 bases. CDR3 loop: CSAPLPLGPPNSPLHF. The CDR3 DNA sequence: TGCAGTGCCCCACTTCCCTTAGGGCCCCCTAATTCACCCCTCCACTTT.

This clonotype was seen repeatedly, ten times or more. Mismatch with germline at one junction end may stem from a read error. The chain carries TRBV5-1 and TRBJ2-1; 11 bases are a match to TRBD2. The germline gives CDR1 SGHRS, CDR2 YFSETQ. CDR3 length: 15 amino acids. DNA for the CDR3: TGCGCCAGCCGCTTACTAGCGGGAGACGACAATGAGCAGTTCTTC. Its translation is CASRLLAGDDNEQFF. The whole variable domain, filled in from reference TRBV5-1 and TRBJ2-1, reads KAGVTQTPRYLIKTRGQQVTLSCSPISGHRSVSWYQQTPGQGLQFLFEYFSETQRNKGNFPGRFSGRQFSNSRSEMNVSTLELGDSALYLCASRLLAGDDNEQFFGPGTRLTVL.

This clonotype occurred many times. V and J are TRBV6-5 and TRBJ2-3; D possibly corresponds to TRBD2 (5 bases). Per the germline V gene, CDR1 is MNHEY and CDR2 is SVGAGI. Trimming cost V 6 bases and J 1 base, with 14 bases left between them. This CDR3 has 15 residues. This CDR3 reads CASSARYSGTDTQYF. As DNA, the CDR3 is TGTGCCAGCAGCGCACGATATAGCGGCACAGATACGCAGTATTTT.

The V and J genes are TRBV5-5 and TRBJ2-2; maybe TRBD2 (6 bases). This CDR3 contains 13 residues. V lost 7 bases and J lost 3, with 10 bases in between. Germline CDR1 is SGHKS and CDR2 is YYEKEE (reference sequence). The CDR3 here is CASHTGDTGELFF. CDR3 nucleotide sequence: TGTGCCAGCCACACGGGGGACACCGGGGAGCTGTTTTTT. The full variable domain, its missing parts supplied by reference TRBV5-5 and TRBJ2-2, is DAGVTQSPTHLIKTRGQQVTLRCSPISGHKSVSWYQQVLGQGPQFIFQYYEKEERGRGNFPDRFSARQFPNYSSELNVNALLLGDSALYLCASHTGDTGELFFGEGSRLTVL.

This clonotype showed up many times. One end of the junction varies from germline; a read error may be responsible. The chain is built from TRBV5-1 and TRBJ2-5, with TRBD1 matching over 9 bases. From germline, CDR1 is SGHRS and CDR2 YFSETQ. The CDR3 runs 14 residues. The CDR3 protein is CASSPGTGQETQYF. The CDR3, as DNA: TGTGCCAGCAGTCCCGGGACAGGGCAAGAGACCCAGTACTTC.

This clonotype has just a few counts. The chain combines TRBV5-1 with TRBJ2-7; either TRBD1 or TRBD2 may supply D (5 bases each). From germline, CDR1 is SGHRS and CDR2 YFSETQ. CDR3 length: 15 residues. V was shortened by 1 base and J by 1 base, with 12 bases between the two germline ends. CDR3 protein: CASSLWAGTSYEQYF. CDR3 nucleotides: TGCGCCAGCAGCTTGTGGGCTGGGACGTCCTACGAGCAGTACTTC.

V is TRBV3-1 and J is TRBJ2-1; 10 positions agree with TRBD2. The CDR3 is 16 residues long. V shed 4 bases and J 5 bases; nucleotides not matched to a gene: 8. Germline CDR1 LGHDT, CDR2 YNNKEL (reference sequence). CDR3 amino acids: CASSPRASGRHNEQFF. The DNA of the CDR3 is TGTGCCAGCAGCCCCCGGGCTAGCGGGAGACACAATGAGCAGTTCTTC.

With respect to this clonotype: Being one base from a much bigger clone, this may be a read error. The chain has TRBV29-1 and TRBJ2-4, with 8 nucleotides matching TRBD1. The junction had 7 bases not matched to a gene; V was cut back by 7 bases and J by 5 bases. Per germline, CDR1 SQVTM and CDR2 ANQGSEA. CDR3 length equals 13 residues. This chain's CDR3 is CSGRTGPQNIQYF. DNA for the CDR3: TGCAGCGGCAGGACAGGGCCTCAAAACATTCAGTACTTC.

In this sample, this clonotype turned up many times. The chain joins TRBV20-1 to TRBJ2-5; 8 bases are shared with TRBD2. V lost 1 base, J lost 5 bases, and 6 bases stayed unmatched. The CDR3 length is 14 residues. The V gene's germline CDR1 is DFQATT and CDR2 SNEGSKA (reference sequence). The CDR3 DNA sequence: TGCAGTGCTAGAGCTATAGCGGGACCGGAGACCCAGTACTTC. Its protein product is CSARAIAGPETQYF.

This clonotype was seen ten or more times. The chain links TRBV12-3 or TRBV12-4 to TRBJ2-2; D is unresolved. The CDR3 consists of 12 residues. V lost 2 bases and J lost 5, with 3 bases in between. In DNA form, the CDR3 reads TGTGCCAGCAGTTTATTTACCGGGGAGCTGTTTTTT. Its protein product is CASSLFTGELFF.